The sequence of this T cell receptor (beta chain) was determined in a study of metastatic and nonmetastatic thyroid tumors. Study information: Comparison of repertoires was carried out across blood and tumor or nodule tissue from malignant and benign thyroid patients.

The entire patient cohort was treatment-naive prior to thyroid surgery. V was cut by 5 bases and J by 3 bases, with 13 bases left in between. This CDR3 contains 14 residues. TCRdb re-called clones via MiXCR from the PCR reads. This sample has 20,000 or so clones, with around a fifth found just once. This TCR derives from a female donor with papillary thyroid cancer or a benign thyroid nodule (not recorded which). Some clones in this sample may be carry-over from other donors' samples. This chain links TRBV12-3 or TRBV12-4 with TRBJ1-2; D perhaps matches TRBD1 (6 bases). Sequencing was done on a sample of tumor tissue. The CDR3 reads CASSPQGGYYGYTF. As DNA, the CDR3 is TGTGCCAGCAGTCCACAGGGTGGCTACTATGGCTACACCTTC.